What follows are 14 T cell receptor beta chains derived from one specimen sequenced in a study of blood T cell repertoires in COVID-19. Assay used: immunoSEQ multiplex PCR; TCRdb lists only in-frame clones, some missing. Of 90,000 to 110,000 clones listed, 90% are singletons. Sequenced input: peripheral blood. The source is a human donor in a cohort sampled during active COVID-19.

V is TRBV5-4 and J is TRBJ2-7; D ambiguous. Per germline, CDR1 SGHNT and CDR2 YYREEE (reference sequence). V was cut by 1 base and J by 5 bases, with 13 bases left in between. This CDR3 has 14 residues. CDR3 in amino acids: CASSLYSGFDEQYF. CDR3 DNA sequence: TGTGCCAGCAGCTTGTACTCGGGTTTTGACGAGCAGTACTTC.

The chain carries TRBV5-1 and TRBJ2-3; perhaps TRBD2 as D (6 bases). The CDR3 runs 15 residues. Germline V CDR1 and CDR2: SGHRS, YFSETQ. Trimming removed 0 bases from V and 3 bases from J, with 11 bases in between. CDR3: CASSLGAGRTDTQYF. In DNA form, the CDR3 reads TGCGCCAGCAGCTTGGGGGCGGGACGGACAGATACGCAGTATTTT.

The chain links TRBV9 to TRBJ2-5; tentatively, D is TRBD1 (6 bases). The V and J ends lost 3 bases and 8 bases respectively, with 17 bases between them. Germline V gives CDR1 SGDLS, CDR2 YYNGEE. This CDR3 has 14 residues. As DNA, the CDR3 is TGTGCCAGCAGCGGGGGACAAACGACGGGAACCCAGTACTTC. Translated: CASSGGQTTGTQYF. The full variable domain, rest sourced from reference TRBV9 and TRBJ2-5, is DSGVTQTPKHLITATGQRVTLRCSPRSGDLSVYWYQQSLDQGLQFLIQYYNGEERAKGNILERFSAQQFPDLHSELNLSSLELGDSALYFCASSGGQTTGTQYFGPGTRLLVL.

About this clone: Other DNA sequences from this sample encode an identical CDR3 as well. J is TRBJ2-7 and V is TRBV5-6, with D unclear. V lost 7 bases to trimming and J lost 0 bases, with 14 bases between them. Germline CDR1 SGHDT, CDR2 YYEEEE. The CDR3 has 14 amino acids. The CDR3 is CASASRPSSYEQYF. CDR3 DNA: TGTGCCAGCGCCTCGAGGCCAAGCTCCTACGAGCAGTACTTC. The complete variable domain, with remaining parts taken from reference TRBV5-6 and TRBJ2-7, reads DAGVTQSPTHLIKTRGQQVTLRCSPKSGHDTVSWYQQALGQGPQFIFQYYEEEERQRGNFPDRFSGHQFPNYSSELNVNALLLGDSALYLCASASRPSSYEQYFGPGTRLTVT.

The chain has TRBV12-5 and TRBJ1-1; possibly TRBD1 for D (5 bases). Germline V gene sequence: CDR1 LGHNT, CDR2 FRNRAP. Trimming shortened V by 7 bases and J by 9 bases, and 18 bases separated the two germline ends. The length of the CDR3 is 13 residues. The CDR3 region is CASVEKGRLKAFF. DNA of the CDR3: TGTGCTAGTGTCGAAAAGGGGAGGCTCAAAGCTTTCTTT.

J is TRBJ2-4 and V is TRBV4-2; 8 bases are a match to TRBD1. J was trimmed by 9 bases and V by 0 bases; bases with no gene match: 7. The V gene's germline CDR1 is LGHNA and CDR2 YNFKEQ. The CDR3 spans 15 residues. The CDR3 region is CASSQDQGAYGIQYF. As DNA, the CDR3 is TGTGCCAGCAGCCAAGACCAGGGGGCATATGGCATTCAGTACTTC.

The V call is TRBV7-8, the J call TRBJ2-5; the match to TRBD2 covers 8 bases. CDR3 size: 16 residues. The germline V gene has CDR1 SGHVS and CDR2 FQNEAQ. V dropped 6 bases and J dropped 1; count of bases not matched to a gene: 10. CDR3 region: CASRQLADPVQETQYF. For the CDR3, the DNA is TGTGCCAGCAGACAACTAGCGGACCCAGTCCAAGAGACCCAGTACTTC.

This chain links TRBV2 with TRBJ2-5; D is undetermined. CDR3 length: 10 amino acids. With 8 bases removed from V and 6 bases from J, the gap between germline ends came to 7 bases. Per germline, CDR1 SNHLY and CDR2 FYNNEI. The chain's CDR3 is CASGGQTQYF. The CDR3 region has the DNA TGTGCCAGCGGCGGTCAGACCCAGTACTTC.

V gene TRBV25-1 combines with J gene TRBJ2-1, with 10 bases matching TRBD1. V dropped 2 bases and J dropped 4; count of bases not matched to a gene: 2. CDR3 length equals 15 residues. Looked up from germline, CDR1 is MGHDK and CDR2 is SYGVNS. The CDR3 sequence is CASSEPGQGYNEQFF. CDR3 in DNA: TGTGCCAGCAGTGAACCGGGACAGGGGTACAATGAGCAGTTCTTC.

This clone came up once. The CDR3 nucleotides read TGTGCCAGTAGTCCCGCGGGTCCCTACGAGCAGTACTTC. It specifies CASSPAGPYEQYF. The chain employs TRBV19 and TRBJ2-7; weak D call: TRBD2 (5 bases). Germline V gene lookup returns CDR1 LNHDA and CDR2 SQIVND (reference sequence). The CDR3 consists of 13 residues. V dropped 5 bases and J dropped 2 bases, with 10 bases sitting between them.

The V call is TRBV5-8, the J call TRBJ1-2; the D is unclear. The germline CDR1 and CDR2 sequences are SGHTS and YDEGEE. This CDR3 is 11 amino acids long. The V end was cut by 2 bases, the J end by 8 bases, with 7 bases between. CDR3 nucleotide sequence: TGTGCCAGCAGCTTCTACTCCGGCTACACCTTC. Protein: CASSFYSGYTF.

The J gene is TRBJ2-5, the V gene TRBV18; TRBD2 is a possible D gene (6 bases). V dropped 2 bases and J dropped 5 bases, with 12 bases sitting between them. The CDR3 is 14 residues long. Looked up from germline, CDR1 is KGHSH and CDR2 is LQKENI. Here the CDR3 reads CASSPDGRGETQYF. The CDR3 DNA is TGTGCCAGCTCACCAGACGGGCGGGGCGAGACCCAGTACTTC.

The chain couples TRBV20-1 to TRBJ1-1, with D unclear. V was cut by 3 bases and J by 1 base, with 9 bases left in between. This CDR3 is 13 amino acids long. Germline values: CDR1 DFQATT, CDR2 SNEGSKA (reference sequence). In DNA, the CDR3 is TGCAGTGCTAGTCCCGAGCCGAACACTGAAGCTTTCTTT. It encodes CSASPEPNTEAFF.

As DNA, the CDR3 is TGTGCCAGTAGTTTACGGGAGGGCTCCTACAATGAGCAGTTCTTC. Amino acid sequence: CASSLREGSYNEQFF. J is TRBJ2-1 and V is TRBV19, with 8 bases fitting TRBD2. In germline, CDR1 is LNHDA, CDR2 SQIVND (reference sequence). Germline trimming cut 5 bases from V and 0 bases from J; bases unmatched to any gene: 3. The CDR3 has 15 amino acids.